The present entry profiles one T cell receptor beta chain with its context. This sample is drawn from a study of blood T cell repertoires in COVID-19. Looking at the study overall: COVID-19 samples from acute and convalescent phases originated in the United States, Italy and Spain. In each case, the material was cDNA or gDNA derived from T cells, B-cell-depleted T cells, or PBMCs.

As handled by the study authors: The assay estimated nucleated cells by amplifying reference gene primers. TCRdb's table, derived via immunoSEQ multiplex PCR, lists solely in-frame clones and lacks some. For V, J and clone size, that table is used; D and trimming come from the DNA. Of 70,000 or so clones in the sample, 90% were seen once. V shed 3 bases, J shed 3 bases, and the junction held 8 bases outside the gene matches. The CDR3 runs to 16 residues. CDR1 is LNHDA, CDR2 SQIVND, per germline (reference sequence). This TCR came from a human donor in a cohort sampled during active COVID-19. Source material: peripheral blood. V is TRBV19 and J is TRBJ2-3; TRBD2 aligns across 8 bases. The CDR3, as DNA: TGTGCCAGTAGTATTGGCTCTAGCGGGTTGACAGATACGCAGTATTTT. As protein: CASSIGSSGLTDTQYF. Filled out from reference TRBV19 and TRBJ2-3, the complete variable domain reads DGGITQSPKYLFRKEGQNVTLSCEQNLNHDAMYWYRQDPGQGLRLIYYSQIVNDFQKGDIAEGYSVSREKKESFPLTVTSAQKNPTAFYLCASSIGSSGLTDTQYFGPGTRLTVL.